This TCR beta chain was documented in a study of T cell repertoires in cytomegalovirus infection. Overall study context: It was the public TCR beta signatures that indicated both CMV infection and matching HLA type.

About this clonotype: Its antigen remains unknown.

TCRdb analysed the reads with MiXCR anew, one entry per CDR3 protein. The sample comprises under 600,000 distinct CDR3 sequences, approximately 15% of which are singletons, and roughly a quarter rests with the top ten. Study-wide results and caveats: Frequencies of public TCR beta families were cumulated, and this identified carriers of CMV plus the relevant HLA. CMV-specific TCR beta clonotypes restricted by HLA-C dominated the ex vivo response.

Sequenced: CD8+ T cells from PBMCs. The receptor comes from a human donor in good health (CMV status not recorded). Some clones in this sample may be carry-over from other donors' samples.

CDR3 nucleotides: TGTGCCAGCAGCTCCTCGTCCTGGAATGAGCAGTTCTTC. Its translation is CASSSSSWNEQFF. V is TRBV11-3 and J is TRBJ2-1, with D unclear. The CDR3 runs to 13 residues. V was pared by 4 bases and J by 7 bases, with 11 bases between. Germline loops: CDR1 SGHNT, CDR2 YENEEA. Supplemented by reference TRBV11-3 and TRBJ2-1, the full variable domain reads EAGVVQSPRYKIIEKKQPVAFWCNPISGHNTLYWYLQNLGQGPELLIRYENEEAVDDSQLPKDRFSAERLKGVDSTLKIQPAELGDSAVYLCASSSSSWNEQFFGPGTRLTVL.